This record looks at one T cell receptor beta chain sequence and its context. This sample is part of a study of early T cells in non-severe SARS-CoV-2 infection. TCRdb analysed the 5' RACE reads with MiXCR anew, one entry per CDR3 protein. The sample shows around 53,000 distinct CDR3 sequences, 12% of them seen only once. The CDR3 length is 17 residues. With 0 bases clipped from V and 7 bases from J, the junction kept 13 bases outside the gene matches. From germline, CDR1 is SGHRS and CDR2 YFSETQ. Sequenced sample: whole blood. The chain uses TRBV5-1 and TRBJ1-1; TRBD1 matches 9 bases. The receptor's source is an adult who was a healthcare worker with PCR-confirmed SARS-CoV-2 infection or an uninfected control (not recorded which). The CDR3 DNA is TGCGCCAGCAGCTTGGACTGGGACAGGGAATTTCAGGATGAAGCTTTCTTT. The encoded protein is CASSLDWDREFQDEAFF. The full variable domain, in which reference TRBV5-1 and TRBJ1-1 provide the parts outside the CDR3, is KAGVTQTPRYLIKTRGQQVTLSCSPISGHRSVSWYQQTPGQGLQFLFEYFSETQRNKGNFPGRFSGRQFSNSRSEMNVSTLELGDSALYLCASSLDWDREFQDEAFFGQGTRLTVV.